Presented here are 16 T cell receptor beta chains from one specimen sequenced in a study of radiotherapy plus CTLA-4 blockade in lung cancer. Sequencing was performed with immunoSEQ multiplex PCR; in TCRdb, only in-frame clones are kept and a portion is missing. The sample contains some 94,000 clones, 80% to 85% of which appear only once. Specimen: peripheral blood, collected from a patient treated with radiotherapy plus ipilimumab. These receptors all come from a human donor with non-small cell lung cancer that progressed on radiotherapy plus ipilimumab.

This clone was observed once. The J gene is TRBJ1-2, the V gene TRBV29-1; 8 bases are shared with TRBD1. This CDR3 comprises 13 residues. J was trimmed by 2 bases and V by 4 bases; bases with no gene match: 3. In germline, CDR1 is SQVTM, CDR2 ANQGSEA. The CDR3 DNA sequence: TGCAGCGTTGGACAGGGGCGGAACTATGGCTACACCTTC. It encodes CSVGQGRNYGYTF.

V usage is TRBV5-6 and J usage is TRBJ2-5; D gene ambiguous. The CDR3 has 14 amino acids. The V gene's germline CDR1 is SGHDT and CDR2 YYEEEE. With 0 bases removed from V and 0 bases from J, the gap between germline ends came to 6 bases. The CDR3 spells CASSLDSYQETQYF. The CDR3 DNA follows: TGTGCCAGCAGCTTGGATTCGTACCAAGAGACCCAGTACTTC.

The CDR3 reads CASSESGQADDSYTF. For the CDR3, the DNA is TGTGCCAGCAGTGAATCGGGACAGGCGGACGATAGCTACACCTTC. The chain joins TRBV25-1 to TRBJ1-2, with 8 bases that match TRBD1. CDR3 size: 15 residues. V was clipped by 1 base and J by 9 bases; unmatched bases: 10. Germline lookup yields CDR1 MGHDK and CDR2 SYGVNS.

CDR3 region: CASSLGTGHGKGSGELFF. CDR3 bases: TGTGCCAGCAGCCTCGGGACAGGCCACGGGAAAGGGTCCGGGGAGCTGTTTTTT. The chain combines TRBV11-3 with TRBJ2-2, with 8 bases lining up with TRBD1. The CDR3 covers 18 residues. Trimming cost V 5 bases and J 6 bases; bases outside gene matches: 17. Germline V gives CDR1 SGHNT, CDR2 YENEEA. The complete variable domain, with remaining parts taken from reference TRBV11-3 and TRBJ2-2, reads EAGVVQSPRYKIIEKKQPVAFWCNPISGHNTLYWYLQNLGQGPELLIRYENEEAVDDSQLPKDRFSAERLKGVDSTLKIQPAELGDSAVYLCASSLGTGHGKGSGELFFGEGSRLTVL.

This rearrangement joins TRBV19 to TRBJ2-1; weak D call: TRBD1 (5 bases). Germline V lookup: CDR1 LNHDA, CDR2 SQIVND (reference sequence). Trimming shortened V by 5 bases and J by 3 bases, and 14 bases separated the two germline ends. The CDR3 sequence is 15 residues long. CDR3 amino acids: CASSVTVSGYNEQFF. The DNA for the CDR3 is TGTGCCAGTAGTGTGACAGTCTCGGGCTACAATGAGCAGTTCTTC.

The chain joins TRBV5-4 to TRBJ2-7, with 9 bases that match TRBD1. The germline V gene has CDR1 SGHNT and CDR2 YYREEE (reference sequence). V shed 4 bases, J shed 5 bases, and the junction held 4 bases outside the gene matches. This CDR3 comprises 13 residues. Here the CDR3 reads CASSPRTGDEQYF. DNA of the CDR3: TGTGCCAGCAGCCCGCGGACAGGGGACGAGCAGTACTTC.

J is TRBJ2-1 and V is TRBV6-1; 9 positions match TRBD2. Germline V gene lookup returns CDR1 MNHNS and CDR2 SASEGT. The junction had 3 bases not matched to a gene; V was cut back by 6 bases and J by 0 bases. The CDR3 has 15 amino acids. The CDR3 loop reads CASRPSGDSYNEQFF. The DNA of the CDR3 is TGTGCCAGCAGACCTAGCGGGGACTCCTACAATGAGCAGTTCTTC.

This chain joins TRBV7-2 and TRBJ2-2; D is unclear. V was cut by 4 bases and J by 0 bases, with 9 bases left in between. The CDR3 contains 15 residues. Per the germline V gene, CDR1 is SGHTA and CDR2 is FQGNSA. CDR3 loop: CASSSHGSNTGELFF. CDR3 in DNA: TGTGCCAGCAGCTCACACGGATCGAACACCGGGGAGCTGTTTTTT.

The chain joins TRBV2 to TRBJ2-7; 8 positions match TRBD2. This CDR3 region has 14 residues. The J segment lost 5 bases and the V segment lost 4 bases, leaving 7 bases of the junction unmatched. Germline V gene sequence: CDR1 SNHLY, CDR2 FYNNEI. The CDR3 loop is CASSASAGVNEQYF. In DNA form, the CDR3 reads TGTGCCAGCAGTGCCTCAGCGGGAGTAAACGAGCAGTACTTC. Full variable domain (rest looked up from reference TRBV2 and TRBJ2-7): EPEVTQTPSHQVTQMGQEVILRCVPISNHLYFYWYRQILGQKVEFLVSFYNNEISEKSEIFDDQFSVERPDGSNFTLKIRSTKLEDSAMYFCASSASAGVNEQYFGPGTRLTVT.

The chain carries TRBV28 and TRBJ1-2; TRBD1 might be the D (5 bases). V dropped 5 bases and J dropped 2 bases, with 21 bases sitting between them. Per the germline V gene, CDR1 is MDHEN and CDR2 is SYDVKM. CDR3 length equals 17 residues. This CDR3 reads CASSAPGPLGGNYGYTF. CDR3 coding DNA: TGTGCCAGCAGTGCCCCGGGACCGCTCGGCGGGAACTATGGCTACACCTTC.

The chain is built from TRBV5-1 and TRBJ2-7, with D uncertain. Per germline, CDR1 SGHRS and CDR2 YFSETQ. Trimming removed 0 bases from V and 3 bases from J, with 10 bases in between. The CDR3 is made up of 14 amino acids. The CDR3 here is CASSLGRNYYEQYF. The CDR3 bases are TGCGCCAGCAGCTTGGGGAGAAACTACTACGAGCAGTACTTC.

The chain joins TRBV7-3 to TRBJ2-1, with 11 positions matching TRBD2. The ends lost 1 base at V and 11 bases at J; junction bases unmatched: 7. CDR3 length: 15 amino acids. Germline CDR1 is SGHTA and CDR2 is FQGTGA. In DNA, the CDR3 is TGTGCCAGCAGCTTAATGGCTAGCGGGAGGCCTAAGCAGTTCTTC. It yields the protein CASSLMASGRPKQFF.

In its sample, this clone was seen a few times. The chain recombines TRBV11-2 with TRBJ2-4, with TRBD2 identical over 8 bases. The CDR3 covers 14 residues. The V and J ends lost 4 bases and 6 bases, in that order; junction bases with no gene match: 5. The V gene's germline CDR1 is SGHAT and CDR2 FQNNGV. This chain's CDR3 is CASSSRLARNIQYF. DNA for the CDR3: TGTGCCAGCAGCTCCCGACTAGCGCGAAACATTCAGTACTTC.

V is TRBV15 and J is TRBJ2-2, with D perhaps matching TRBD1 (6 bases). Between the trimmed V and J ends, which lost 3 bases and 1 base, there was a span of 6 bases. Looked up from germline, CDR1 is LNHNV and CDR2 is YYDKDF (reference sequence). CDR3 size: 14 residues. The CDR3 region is CATSRGQNTGELFF. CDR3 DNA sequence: TGTGCCACCAGCAGGGGACAGAACACCGGGGAGCTGTTTTTT.

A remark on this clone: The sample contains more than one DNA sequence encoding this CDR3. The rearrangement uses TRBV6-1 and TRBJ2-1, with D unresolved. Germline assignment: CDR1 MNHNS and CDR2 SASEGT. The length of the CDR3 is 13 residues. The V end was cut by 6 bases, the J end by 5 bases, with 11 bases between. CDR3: CASRPTVDNEQFF. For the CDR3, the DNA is TGTGCCAGCAGACCAACAGTGGACAATGAGCAGTTCTTC.

The CDR3 protein is CASSLGGGLGSTDTQYF. For the CDR3, the DNA is TGCGCCAGCAGCTTGGGGGGTGGATTGGGCTCCACAGATACGCAGTATTTT. The chain joins TRBV5-1 to TRBJ2-3; D is uncertain. This CDR3 is 17 amino acids long. Trimming removed 0 bases from V and 2 bases from J, with 16 bases in between. Germline V CDR1 and CDR2: SGHRS, YFSETQ. Based on the CDR3 plus reference TRBV5-1 and TRBJ2-3, the full variable domain is KAGVTQTPRYLIKTRGQQVTLSCSPISGHRSVSWYQQTPGQGLQFLFEYFSETQRNKGNFPGRFSGRQFSNSRSEMNVSTLELGDSALYLCASSLGGGLGSTDTQYFGPGTRLTVL.